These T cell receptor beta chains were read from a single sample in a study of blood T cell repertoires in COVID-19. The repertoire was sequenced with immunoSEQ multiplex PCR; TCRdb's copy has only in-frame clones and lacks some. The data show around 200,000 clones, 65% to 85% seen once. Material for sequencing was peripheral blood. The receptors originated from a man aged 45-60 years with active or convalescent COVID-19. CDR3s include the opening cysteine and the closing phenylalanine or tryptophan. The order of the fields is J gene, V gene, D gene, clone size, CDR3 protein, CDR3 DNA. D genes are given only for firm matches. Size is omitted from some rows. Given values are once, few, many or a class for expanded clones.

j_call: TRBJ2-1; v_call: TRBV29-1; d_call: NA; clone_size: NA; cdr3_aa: CSVYYLNEQFF; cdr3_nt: TGCAGCGTGTACTACCTCAATGAGCAGTTCTTC
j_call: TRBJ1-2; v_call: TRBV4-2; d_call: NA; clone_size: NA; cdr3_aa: CASSQAQGNKGYTF; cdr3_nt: TGTGCCAGCAGCCAAGCCCAGGGAAATAAGGGCTACACCTTC
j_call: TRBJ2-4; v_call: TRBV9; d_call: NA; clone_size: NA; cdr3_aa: CASSAGNDENIQYF; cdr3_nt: TGTGCCAGCAGCGCCGGGAATGATGAAAACATTCAGTACTTC
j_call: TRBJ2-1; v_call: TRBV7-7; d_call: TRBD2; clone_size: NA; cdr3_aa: CASSLGPLAGGEQFF; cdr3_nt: TGTGCTAGCAGCTTAGGTCCTCTAGCGGGAGGGGAGCAGTTCTTC
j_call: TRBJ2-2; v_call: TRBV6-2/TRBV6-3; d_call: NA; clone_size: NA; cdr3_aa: CASSYSRGYGANTGELFF; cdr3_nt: TGTGCCAGCAGTTACTCGAGAGGGTACGGAGCGAACACCGGGGAGCTGTTTTTT
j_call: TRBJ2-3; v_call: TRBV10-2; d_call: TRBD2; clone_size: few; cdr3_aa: CASRTSAGGHIDTQYF; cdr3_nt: TGCGCCAGCAGAACCTCAGCGGGGGGGCATATAGATACGCAGTATTTT
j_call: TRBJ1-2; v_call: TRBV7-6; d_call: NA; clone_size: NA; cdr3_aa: CASSAGFGYTF; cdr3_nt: TGTGCCAGCAGCGCAGGGTTTGGCTACACCTTC
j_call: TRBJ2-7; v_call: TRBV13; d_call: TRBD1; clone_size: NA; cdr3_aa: CASSPSGQGHEQYF; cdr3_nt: TGTGCCAGCAGCCCATCGGGACAGGGCCACGAGCAGTACTTC
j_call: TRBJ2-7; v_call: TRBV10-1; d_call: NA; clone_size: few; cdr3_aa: CASSESSGDEQYF; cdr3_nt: TGCGCCAGCAGTGAGTCTTCGGGGGACGAGCAGTACTTC
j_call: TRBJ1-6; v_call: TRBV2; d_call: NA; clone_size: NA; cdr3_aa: CASSETTVNSPLHF; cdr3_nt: TGTGCCAGCAGTGAAACGACAGTTAATTCACCCCTCCACTTT
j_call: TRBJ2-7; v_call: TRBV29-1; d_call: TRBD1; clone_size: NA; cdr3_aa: CSVEDRDTPYEQYF; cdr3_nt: TGCAGCGTTGAGGACAGGGATACTCCCTACGAGCAGTACTTC
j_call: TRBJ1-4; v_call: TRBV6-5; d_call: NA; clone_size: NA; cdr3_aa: CASSYWQGNEKLFF; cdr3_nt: TGTGCCAGCAGTTATTGGCAGGGTAATGAAAAACTGTTTTTT
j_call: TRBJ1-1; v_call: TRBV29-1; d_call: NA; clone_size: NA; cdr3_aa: CSVDEMNTEAFF; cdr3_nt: TGCAGCGTTGATGAGATGAACACTGAAGCTTTCTTT
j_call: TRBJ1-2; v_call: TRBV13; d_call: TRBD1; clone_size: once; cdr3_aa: CASSIPQGNYGYTF; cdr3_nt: TGTGCCAGCAGCATCCCACAGGGGAACTATGGCTACACCTTC
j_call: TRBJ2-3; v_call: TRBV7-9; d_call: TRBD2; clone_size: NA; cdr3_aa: CASSPREVTTDTQYF; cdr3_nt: TGTGCCAGCAGCCCCCGGGAGGTAACCACAGATACGCAGTATTTT
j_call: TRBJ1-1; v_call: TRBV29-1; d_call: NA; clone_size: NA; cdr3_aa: CSVGARLNTEAFF; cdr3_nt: TGCAGCGTTGGGGCCAGACTGAACACTGAAGCTTTCTTT
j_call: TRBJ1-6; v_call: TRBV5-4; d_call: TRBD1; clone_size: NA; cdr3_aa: CASSDGQGVYNSPLHF; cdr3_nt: TGTGCCAGCAGCGACGGACAGGGCGTTTATAATTCACCCCTCCACTTT
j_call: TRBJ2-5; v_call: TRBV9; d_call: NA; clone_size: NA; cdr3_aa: CASSVGLTGRRETQYF; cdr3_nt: TGTGCCAGCAGCGTAGGATTGACAGGGAGGAGGGAGACCCAGTACTTC